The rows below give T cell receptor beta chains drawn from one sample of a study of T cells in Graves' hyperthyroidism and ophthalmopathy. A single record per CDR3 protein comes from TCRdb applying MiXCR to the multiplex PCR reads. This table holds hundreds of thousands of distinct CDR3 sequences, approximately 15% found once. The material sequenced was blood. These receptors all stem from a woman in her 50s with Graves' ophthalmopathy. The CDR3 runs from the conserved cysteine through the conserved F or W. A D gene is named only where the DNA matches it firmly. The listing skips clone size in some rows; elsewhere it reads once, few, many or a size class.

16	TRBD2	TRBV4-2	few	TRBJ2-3	TGTGCCAGCAGCCCCGGACTAGCGGGTTTTACAGATACGCAGTATTTT	CASSPGLAGFTDTQYF
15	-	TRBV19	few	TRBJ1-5	TGTGCCAGTAGTATACAGGGTGTCGGCAATCAGCCCCAGCATTTT	CASSIQGVGNQPQHF
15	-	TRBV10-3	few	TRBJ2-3	TGTGCCATCACCATCAGGGGAGGTGGCACAGATACGCAGTATTTT	CAITIRGGGTDTQYF
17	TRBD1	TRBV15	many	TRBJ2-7	TGTGCCACCAGCAGAACCGGACAGGGGGTAGTACACTACGAGCAGTACTTC	CATSRTGQGVVHYEQYF
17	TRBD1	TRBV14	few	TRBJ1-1	TGTGCCAGCAGCCAATTCCCGGGACAGGGATTGAACACTGAAGCTTTCTTT	CASSQFPGQGLNTEAFF
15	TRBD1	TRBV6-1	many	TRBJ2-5	TGTGCCAGCAGTCGGGACAGGGGTGAGAGGGAGACCCAGTACTTC	CASSRDRGERETQYF
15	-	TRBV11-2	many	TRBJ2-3	TGTGCCAGCAGCTTAGGACAGCTGAGCACAGATACGCAGTATTTT	CASSLGQLSTDTQYF
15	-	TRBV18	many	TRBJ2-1	TGTGCCAGCTCACCTTACCGGGACATCTACAATGAGCAGTTCTTC	CASSPYRDIYNEQFF
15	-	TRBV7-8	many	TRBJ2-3	TGTGCCAGCAGCCAAAGCGTGGTTAGCACAGATACGCAGTATTTT	CASSQSVVSTDTQYF
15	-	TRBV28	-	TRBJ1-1	TGTGCCAGCAGTTTAACGGGGGCTGAAAACACTGAAGCTTTCTTT	CASSLTGAENTEAFF
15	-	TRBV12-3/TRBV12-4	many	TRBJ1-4	TGTGCCAGCAGGGCATTTAGTGACCACCATGAAAAACTGTTTTTT	CASRAFSDHHEKLFF
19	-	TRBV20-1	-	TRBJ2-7	TGCAGTGCTAGATCTATCGTTAGCGGACTCTTCCACCGGGACTACGAGCAGTACTTC	CSARSIVSGLFHRDYEQYF
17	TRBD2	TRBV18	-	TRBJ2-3	TGTGCCAGCTCACCCCGACCTAGCGGGGCCCAGGGTTTATCGCAGTATTTT	CASSPRPSGAQGLSQYF
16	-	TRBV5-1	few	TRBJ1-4	TGCGCCAGCAGCTTGGAGGGGTATGCAACTAATGAAAAACTGTTTTTT	CASSLEGYATNEKLFF
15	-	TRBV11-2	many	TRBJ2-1	TGTGCCAGCAGTCCCTACCAGGGTGTCAATAATGAGCAGTTCTTC	CASSPYQGVNNEQFF
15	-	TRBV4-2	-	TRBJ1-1	TGTGCCAGCAGCCAAGGGACCCTGGAGAACACTGAAGCTTTCTTT	CASSQGTLENTEAFF
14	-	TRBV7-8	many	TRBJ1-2	TGTGCCAGCAGCTTAGGGGACGGAAACTATGGCTACACCTTC	CASSLGDGNYGYTF
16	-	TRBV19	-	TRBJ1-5	TGTGCCAGTAGTACAGTGGGCACAAGGAGCAATCAGCCCCAGCATTTT	CASSTVGTRSNQPQHF
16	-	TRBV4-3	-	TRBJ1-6	TGCGCCAGCAGCCAAGATAGGGGCCAGGGTTATTCACCCCTCCACTTT	CASSQDRGQGYSPLHF
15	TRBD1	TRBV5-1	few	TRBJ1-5	TGCGCCAGCAGCTTGGAAGGACAGGTCTATCAGCCCCAGCATTTT	CASSLEGQVYQPQHF
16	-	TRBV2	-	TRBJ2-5	TGTGCCAGCAGTCCTCAAATGGACAGCCTGGGAGAGACCCAGTACTTC	CASSPQMDSLGETQYF
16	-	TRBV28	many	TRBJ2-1	TGTGCCAGCAGTTGGTCACTAGAGGGGGTGGGCAATGAGCAGTTCTTC	CASSWSLEGVGNEQFF
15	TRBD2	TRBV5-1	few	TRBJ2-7	TGCGCCAGCAGCTTGAGCGGACTAGATGCCTACGAGCAGTACTTC	CASSLSGLDAYEQYF
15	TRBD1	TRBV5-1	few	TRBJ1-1	TGCGCCAGCACTGGATCCGGGACAGCAAACACTGAAGCTTTCTTT	CASTGSGTANTEAFF
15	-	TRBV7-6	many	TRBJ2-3	TGTGCCAGCAGCTCCCTCCCCGTTGGGCCAGATACGCAGTATTTT	CASSSLPVGPDTQYF
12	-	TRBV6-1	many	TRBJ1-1	TGTGCCAGCAACGACAGGTTGGATGAAGCTTTCTTT	CASNDRLDEAFF
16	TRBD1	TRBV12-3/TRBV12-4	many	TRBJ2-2	TGTGCCAGCAGTTCCAAGACAGGGGCGAACACCGGGGAGCTGTTTTTT	CASSSKTGANTGELFF
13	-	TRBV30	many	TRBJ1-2	TGTGCCTGGAGTGTAGACGAAAACTATGGCTACACCTTC	CAWSVDENYGYTF
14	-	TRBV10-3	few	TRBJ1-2	TGTGCCATCAGTGAGGTTATAGGGCCTTATGGCTACACCTTC	CAISEVIGPYGYTF
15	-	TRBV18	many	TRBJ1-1	TGTGCCAGCTCACCCCGAGGGGACCCGAACACTGAAGCTTTCTTT	CASSPRGDPNTEAFF
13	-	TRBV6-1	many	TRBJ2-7	TGTGCCAGCAGTGAAGCTGGACAATACGAGCAGTACTTC	CASSEAGQYEQYF
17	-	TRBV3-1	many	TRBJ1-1	TGTGCCAGCAGCCCTAAGAGGGACCTCGGCACGACCACTGAAGCTTTCTTT	CASSPKRDLGTTTEAFF
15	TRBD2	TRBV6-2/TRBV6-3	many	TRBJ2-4	TGTGCCAGCAGTCGAACTAGCGGGAGCCAAAACATTCAGTACTTC	CASSRTSGSQNIQYF
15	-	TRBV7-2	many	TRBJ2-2	TGTGCCAGCAGCTTAGGGGCGGGATACACCGGGGAGCTGTTTTTT	CASSLGAGYTGELFF
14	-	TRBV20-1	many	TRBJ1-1	TGCAGTGCTAGAGTTGGGTCGGCGAACACTGAAGCTTTCTTT	CSARVGSANTEAFF
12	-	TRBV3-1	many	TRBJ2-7	TGTGCCAGCAGCCAAAATGCCTACGAGCAGTACTTC	CASSQNAYEQYF
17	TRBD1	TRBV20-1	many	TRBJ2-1	TGCAGTGCTAGAGTAGATAGCGGGTGGACAGGGGTAGAAGAGCAGTTCTTC	CSARVDSGWTGVEEQFF
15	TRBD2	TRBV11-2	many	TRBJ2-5	TGTGCCAGCAGCTTAGTAGCGGGAGAGATGGAGACCCAGTACTTC	CASSLVAGEMETQYF
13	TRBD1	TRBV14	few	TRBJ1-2	TGTGCCAGCAGCCAAGGACAGGGGAATGGCTACACCTTC	CASSQGQGNGYTF
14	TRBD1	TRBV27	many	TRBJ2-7	TGTGCCAGCTCCTTGGACAGGGGTTGGAACGAGCAGTACTTC	CASSLDRGWNEQYF
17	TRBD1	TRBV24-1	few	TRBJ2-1	TGTGCCACCAGTGGTTGGGACAGGGGAAGGAGTTACAATGAGCAGTTCTTC	CATSGWDRGRSYNEQFF
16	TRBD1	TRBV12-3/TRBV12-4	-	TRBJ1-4	TGTGCCAGCAGCCGGACAGGGGCCGGGGCTAATGAAAAACTGTTTTTT	CASSRTGAGANEKLFF
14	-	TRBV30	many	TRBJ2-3	TGTGCCTGGAGCCGTGAAGGAAACACAGATACGCAGTATTTT	CAWSREGNTDTQYF
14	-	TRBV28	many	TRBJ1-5	TGTGCCAGCAGCCTGGGACCGAGCAATCAGCCCCAGCATTTT	CASSLGPSNQPQHF
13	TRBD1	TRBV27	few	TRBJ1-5	TGTGCCAGCAGAAACAGGGGGGGTCAGCCCCAGCATTTT	CASRNRGGQPQHF
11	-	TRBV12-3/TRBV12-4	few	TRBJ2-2	TGTGCCAGCTACGGCACCGGGGAGCTGTTTTTT	CASYGTGELFF
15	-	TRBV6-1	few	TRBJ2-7	TGTGCCAGCAGTGGACACCGGTTAAGCTCCTACGAGCAGTACTTC	CASSGHRLSSYEQYF
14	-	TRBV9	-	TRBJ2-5	TGTGCCAGCAGCGCCCGACAGTACCAAGAGACCCAGTACTTC	CASSARQYQETQYF
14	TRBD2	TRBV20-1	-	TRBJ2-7	TGCAGTGCTAGAGAAGGTAGCGGGACGCGCGAGCAGTACTTC	CSAREGSGTREQYF